This T cell receptor beta chain was captured in a study of cytomegalovirus exposure and HLA in healthy donors. PCR primers comprised 60 Vbeta and 13 Jbeta primers. Produced via immunoSEQ multiplex PCR; TCRdb's table is partial and in-frame only. The sample yields 100,000 or so clones, 77% seen once. Germline V gene lookup returns CDR1 SGHRS and CDR2 YFSETQ. There are 13 residues in the CDR3. V lost 4 bases to trimming and J lost 4 bases, with 9 bases between them. A word on this clone: Antigen specificity is unknown.

Study outcomes and limitations: Reports showed the classifier diagnosing cytomegalovirus status with high specificity and sensitivity.

The sequenced sample consisted of PBMCs. This receptor was obtained from a middle-aged woman in good health and CMV-seropositive. The chain has TRBV5-1 and TRBJ2-1; D is undetermined. CDR3 bases: TGCGCCAGCAGCCCTACTGATTACAATGAGCAGTTCTTC. It is translated as CASSPTDYNEQFF.